The subject of this entry is one TCR beta chain. This clonotype was seen once. No antigen is known for it. Possible read error: a much larger clone is one base away. These data belong to a study of regulatory T cells in long-lasting Graves disease (dated by TCRdb to the early 2020s). As for the study more broadly: Patients with newly diagnosed Graves' disease had been on antithyroid drugs for under 3 months. Persistent Graves' disease patients were compared with newly diagnosed Graves' disease patients by peripheral blood TCR sequencing and RNA sequencing. The study took place in China and was registered as a clinical trial. TCR sequencing covered some 13 persistent and 20 or so newly diagnosed Graves' disease patients, some 33 samples in total.

Library generation was performed with multiplex PCR. Sequencing instrument: Illumina HiSeq 4000. TCR beta libraries were built with iRepertoire HTBI primers and Arm-PCR amplification of CDR3 regions. Before sequencing, the PCR products underwent gel purification. From the authors' description of their analysis: A total of around 59 TRBV and approximately 15 TRBJ segments were identified across samples and were used for gene usage analysis of CDR3 amino acid clonotypes. COPE and FqMerger were used to merge filtered high-quality paired reads into contigs. BLAST was used to align contigs to IMGT TRBV, TRBD and TRBJ reference genes, with CDR3 defined following IMGT. Any clonotype with a frequency above 0.1% was counted as a highly expanded clone. Repertoire diversity was measured by Shannon entropy, and V-J evenness by the Gini coefficient. A clonotype was considered public if more than one individual shared it. TCRdb itself trimmed the public reads at Q25 with fastp, ran MiXCR and retained productive beta chains. All rows with the same CDR3 protein become a single entry with the most common DNA and genes. The V and J calls here are based on TCRdb, not the publication. This sample comprises about 430,000 distinct CDR3 sequences, approximately 15% of them detected only once. The ten biggest clones cover 7.8% of the sample.

The full study reports these points: Peripheral blood alone was examined, since thyroid tissue, which constituted the primary lesion, could not be accessed. Only the TCR beta chain was sequenced and analyzed. More public clonotypes were shared among persistent patients (approximately 3,000) than among newly diagnosed patients (roughly 1,000). As a limitation, the authors acknowledged that the small sample size may reduce accuracy. Compared with newly diagnosed patients, patients with persistent Graves' disease had lower TCR Shannon entropy and fewer highly expanded clones, which suggests clonal expansion.

The sample's time point label, in plain terms: newly diagnosed GD, antithyroid drugs for less than 3 months. RNA was extracted from PBMCs in TRIzol for both TCR sequencing and RNA sequencing. The diagnosis of Graves' disease followed American Thyroid Association guidelines. Patients for the study were recruited at an endocrinology department in Xi'an, China. From each patient, nine milliliters of peripheral blood was collected into an EDTA anticoagulant tube. PBMCs were isolated by Ficoll Paque Plus density gradient separation without further T cell sorting. An Agilent 2100 Bioanalyzer and agarose gel were used to check RNA quality, while a NanoDrop 2000 measured RNA concentration. This sample was shared with a second study, whose subject was T cells in Graves' hyperthyroidism and ophthalmopathy. The second study reports: Graves' hyperthyroidism was defined as stable when no progression to ophthalmopathy occurred over 18 months of follow-up. Hyperthyroidism patients were aged 18 to 65 years and newly diagnosed, with disease duration of less than 2 months. Patients with uncontrolled infections, other autoimmune diseases, pregnancy or lactation were excluded. Diagnoses were based on clinical symptoms, serum thyroxine and TRAb, thyroid ultrasound and orbital computed tomography. The TCR CDR3 was subjected to a first round of RT-PCR using the HTBI primer set and the Qiagen OneStep RT-PCR kit. Most expanded thyroid clonotypes (frequency above 0.001) were also found in blood, which suggests that blood repertoires may mirror thyroid immune responses. A model built on a 13 V-J signature distinguished ophthalmopathy from stable hyperthyroidism, reaching around 90% sensitivity and approximately 81% specificity in cross-validation and 80%/75% in testing. In validation, progression to ophthalmopathy was predicted by the model with 70.59% sensitivity and 72% to 85% specificity, a median of about 6.8 months before onset. To identify distinguishing TCR V-J signatures, a discovery cohort of 90 to 100 patients was used, comprising roughly 45 with Graves' ophthalmopathy and 57 with stable Graves' hyperthyroidism. An independent validation cohort of under 20 hyperthyroidism patients and 17 patients who later progressed to ophthalmopathy tested prospective prediction of ophthalmopathy. The roughly 100 discovery patients were randomly divided into training and test sets at a 7:3 ratio. The study also compared thyroid tissue and blood T-cell repertoires from about six Graves' hyperthyroidism patients. Following sampling, methimazole starting at 30 mg daily was given to hyperthyroidism patients, and high-dose intravenous methylprednisolone was given to ophthalmopathy patients. Libraries were constructed in a second round of multiplex PCR, after which size selection and purification were carried out. Libraries were sequenced paired-end with 100 bp reads on an Illumina HiSeq2000. SOAPnuke was used to process the raw data, with reads discarded if the reads contained adapters or uncalled bases, had a mean Phred below 15, or lacked an exact constant-primer or identifier match. COPE v1.2.5 was used to merge high-quality paired reads, and clonotypes were defined as unique nucleotide sequences. MiTCR v1.1 was used to align the clonotypes against IMGT TRBV, TRBD and TRBJ reference segments. Analysis was restricted to V-J combinations with a frequency above 0.0001, which covered 98% to 99.2% of repertoires. The TCS score was defined as F50 (clonal expansion) divided by E x V (chaos), with BLOSUM62-based TCRdist calculated between CDR3 peptides within each V-J. Welch's t-statistics and random forest reduced fewer than 600 V-J features to roughly 13, which were used in a naive Bayes classifier (R e1071). No statistical method was used to set the sample size in advance, and investigators knew the group allocation. According to the paper, TCR Vbeta CDR3 sequencing was carried out on around 140 peripheral blood samples, which came from fewer than 50 ophthalmopathy, approximately 72 hyperthyroidism and approximately 17 progressor patients.

Sequenced material: peripheral blood mononuclear cells (PBMCs), taken at new diagnosis, from a patient treated with antithyroid drugs. This TCR was sampled from a woman aged 40 to 55 with Graves disease. Donor details come from another sample of the same person, matched by shared clones.

The nucleotide sequence reads TGTGCCAACAGGCGGGACGTCTATGAGCAGTTCTTC. Its protein is CANRRDVYEQFF. The chain uses TRBV7-9 and TRBJ2-1, with TRBD2 as a weak D call on 6 bases. V is reduced by 10 bases and J by 8 bases, leaving a spacing of 15 bases between them. CDR1 and CDR2 are drawn from the germline V gene (reference sequence): SEHNR, FQNEAQ. The CDR3 runs 12 amino acids, cysteine and phenylalanine included. Just the 36-base CDR3 DNA is kept, in frame starting at base 1.